Below, 21 T cell receptor beta chains from the same sample are listed, as sequenced in a study of PD-L1 blockade in urothelial cancer. Documented time point: pretreatment peripheral blood. TCRdb keeps only in-frame clones here, not all; method: immunoSEQ multiplex PCR. The sample yields under 95,000 clones, 85% to 90% seen once. The starting material was PBMCs, obtained around atezolizumab (anti-PD-L1) treatment. These receptors all stem from a man between 60 and 75 years old with urothelial cancer.

The chain carries TRBV10-3 and TRBJ1-1, with D tentatively TRBD1 (5 bases). Germline V gives CDR1 ENHRY, CDR2 SYGVKD. The CDR3 is made up of 12 amino acids. Trimming left V 6 bases short and J 4 bases short, with 9 bases between. CDR3 sequence reads: CAIRGPGTEAFF. CDR3 DNA sequence: TGTGCCATCAGGGGGCCAGGCACTGAAGCTTTCTTT.

The chain is built from TRBV12-1 and TRBJ1-5; the table calls TRBD1, which could not be checked here. TRBV12-1 is given as a pseudogene. The CDR3 has 16 residues. Written as DNA, the CDR3 is TGTGCCAGCAGCATCCTTACAGGGAACAGCAATCAGCCCCAGCATTTT. This translates into CASSILTGNSNQPQHF.

CDR3 residues: CASRGYSGANVLTF. Here the CDR3 DNA reads TGTGCCAGCAGGGGCTACTCTGGGGCCAACGTCCTGACTTTC. The gene calls are TRBV27 and TRBJ2-6; no reliable D call. The CDR3 contains 14 residues. Germline V gene data show CDR1 as MNHEY and CDR2 as SMNVEV (reference sequence). V lost 6 bases and J 0 bases, leaving 6 bases between the germline ends.

The rearrangement links TRBV5-1 to TRBJ1-1, with TRBD1 as a possible D gene (6 bases). Trimming took off 4 bases at V and 3 bases at J, with 13 bases between the two ends. The CDR3 has 14 amino acids. Per the germline V gene, CDR1 is SGHRS and CDR2 is YFSETQ. The CDR3 sequence: CASSPGGADTEAFF. CDR3 DNA sequence: TGCGCCAGCAGCCCCGGGGGGGCAGACACTGAAGCTTTCTTT.

Ten or more counts support this clone. This chain uses TRBV6-1 with TRBJ1-5; D unclear. The CDR3 runs to 13 residues. CDR1 and CDR2 from the germline V gene are MNHNS and SASEGT. V was trimmed by 4 bases and J by 7 bases, leaving 11 bases between them. CDR3: CASSVGVEQPQHF. CDR3 nucleotide sequence: TGTGCCAGCAGTGTCGGGGTTGAGCAGCCCCAGCATTTT.

The sample holds one count of this clone. The chain combines TRBV19 with TRBJ2-7; 9 bases fit TRBD1. Germline CDR1 is LNHDA and CDR2 is SQIVND (reference sequence). V shed 6 bases and J 12 bases; nucleotides not matched to a gene: 12. This CDR3 spans 13 amino acids. For the CDR3, the DNA is TGTGCCAGTAGAAGAGAGGACAGGGGAAGTTTGTACTTC. As protein: CASRREDRGSLYF.

The rearrangement joins TRBV7-2 to TRBJ1-5; D is undetermined. In germline, CDR1 is SGHTA, CDR2 FQGNSA. The CDR3 totals 14 residues. Trimming took off 2 bases at V and 6 bases at J, with 11 bases between the two ends. CDR3 DNA sequence: TGTGCCAGCAGCTTACGAGGGATTGGTCAGCCCCAGCATTTT. It translates to CASSLRGIGQPQHF.

The J gene is TRBJ1-1, the V gene TRBV6-6, with D unclear. Germline loops: CDR1 MNHNY, CDR2 SVGAGI (reference sequence). The CDR3 totals 15 residues. V lost 0 bases and J 4 bases, leaving 12 bases between the germline ends. CDR3: CASSYSRLGSTEAFF. CDR3 coding DNA: TGTGCCAGCAGTTACTCTCGGCTAGGGAGCACTGAAGCTTTCTTT.

CDR3 residues: CAWSPRQVSGNTIYF. Here the CDR3 DNA reads TGTGCCTGGAGTCCGAGACAGGTCTCTGGAAACACCATATATTTT. V gene TRBV30 combines with J gene TRBJ1-3, with D possibly being TRBD1 (6 bases). The V gene lost 2 bases and the J gene lost 0 bases, with 11 bases spanning the gap. Germline CDR1 reads GTSNPN; CDR2 reads SVGIG (reference sequence). This CDR3 is built from 15 residues.

The chain is built from TRBV9 and TRBJ1-3; 9 bases are shared with TRBD1. J gave up 0 bases and V 3 bases, and 19 bases lay outside the gene matches. The CDR3 extends over 21 amino acids. Germline lookup yields CDR1 SGDLS and CDR2 YYNGEE. The CDR3 DNA reads as TGTGCCAGCAGCGCCGACCAAGGGGGTTTACAGGGGGCCGCCTCTGGAAACACCATATATTTT. Protein: CASSADQGGLQGAASGNTIYF.

The chain employs TRBV30 and TRBJ2-3; TRBD2 agrees at 11 bases. The length of the CDR3 is 15 residues. V was clipped by 0 bases and J by 4 bases; unmatched bases: 3. CDR1 is GTSNPN and CDR2 is SVGIG in the germline V gene (reference sequence). The CDR3 DNA sequence: TGTGCCTGGAGTGTTTTAGCGGGGGGGCCAGATACGCAGTATTTT. Encoded protein: CAWSVLAGGPDTQYF.

The chain joins TRBV18 to TRBJ1-2, with 11 bases matching TRBD1. The germline V gene encodes CDR1 KGHSH and CDR2 LQKENI. The CDR3 is 17 residues long. The trim removed 0 bases at V and 0 bases at J, leaving 3 bases unmatched. The CDR3 DNA is TGTGCCAGCTCACCACCCGGACAGGGGGCGGCTAACTATGGCTACACCTTC. It specifies CASSPPGQGAANYGYTF.

The chain employs TRBV7-9 and TRBJ1-1; D is ambiguous. Germline V gene lookup returns CDR1 SEHNR and CDR2 FQNEAQ (reference sequence). The CDR3 runs 13 residues. V lost 5 bases and J 5 bases, leaving 12 bases between the germline ends. CDR3 residues: CASSDQVHTEAFF. The CDR3 DNA is TGTGCCAGCAGCGACCAGGTACATACTGAAGCTTTCTTT.

This clone was recorded once. The chain couples TRBV5-5 to TRBJ2-1; 7 bases are shared with TRBD2. V lost 0 bases, J lost 9 bases, and 9 bases stayed unmatched. The CDR3 contains 15 residues. Per the germline V gene, CDR1 is SGHKS and CDR2 is YYEKEE (reference sequence). CDR3 sequence: CASSLVLGWGGEQFF. For the CDR3, the DNA is TGTGCCAGCAGCTTGGTTTTGGGTTGGGGGGGTGAGCAGTTCTTC.

The rearrangement uses TRBV7-9 and TRBJ2-1, with 10 bases aligning to TRBD2. The J segment lost 2 bases and the V segment lost 5 bases, leaving 6 bases of the junction unmatched. The CDR3 sequence is 16 residues long. CDR1 SEHNR and CDR2 FQNEAQ come from the germline V gene (reference sequence). The CDR3 nucleotides read TGTGCCAGCAGCATCGTAGCGGGGGGCACCTACAATGAGCAGTTCTTC. Amino acid sequence: CASSIVAGGTYNEQFF. Full variable domain (rest looked up from reference TRBV7-9 and TRBJ2-1): DTGVSQNPRHKITKRGQNVTFRCDPISEHNRLYWYRQTLGQGPEFLTYFQNEAQLEKSRLLSDRFSAERPKGSFSTLEIQRTEQGDSAMYLCASSIVAGGTYNEQFFGPGTRLTVL.

The chain recombines TRBV6-1 with TRBJ2-7; TRBD2 agrees at 9 bases. The CDR3 contains 15 residues. J gave up 5 bases and V 2 bases, and 7 bases lay outside the gene matches. Germline CDR1 is MNHNS and CDR2 is SASEGT. CDR3 nucleotide sequence: TGTGCCAGCAGTGAAAGGCGGGGGGGCGGTCACGAGCAGTACTTC. This encodes CASSERRGGGHEQYF.

The chain is built from TRBV30 and TRBJ2-7; maybe TRBD1 (5 bases). Trimming shortened V by 2 bases and J by 4 bases, and 9 bases separated the two germline ends. Germline V lookup: CDR1 GTSNPN, CDR2 SVGIG (reference sequence). The CDR3 contains 12 residues. The CDR3 nucleotides are TGTGCCTGGAGTTTAGGGGTATACGAGCAGTACTTC. Residues: CAWSLGVYEQYF. Based on the CDR3 plus reference TRBV30 and TRBJ2-7, the full variable domain is SQTIHQWPATLVQPVGSPLSLECTVEGTSNPNLYWYRQAAGRGLQLLFYSVGIGQISSEVPQNLSASRPQDRQFILSSKKLLLSDSGFYLCAWSLGVYEQYFGPGTRLTVT.

The genes are TRBV7-3 and TRBJ2-2, with 9 bases identical to TRBD2. Germline CDR1 and CDR2: SGHTA and FQGTGA. Trimming removed 3 bases from V and 2 bases from J; junction bases left unmatched: 4. This CDR3 contains 16 residues. The CDR3 region has the DNA TGTGCCAGCAGCTTTAGCGGGGGAATCAACACCGGGGAGCTGTTTTTT. Translated: CASSFSGGINTGELFF.

The genes are TRBV6-6 and TRBJ1-1; D unclear. V lost 5 bases to trimming and J lost 0 bases, with 10 bases between them. Germline V lookup: CDR1 MNHNY, CDR2 SVGAGI (reference sequence). The CDR3 contains 14 residues. The CDR3 loop is CASSPRAMNTEAFF. The CDR3 DNA is TGTGCCAGCAGTCCGAGGGCCATGAACACTGAAGCTTTCTTT.

This sequence joins TRBV7-6 and TRBJ2-1; D not resolved. Germline V gives CDR1 SGHVS, CDR2 FNYEAQ. The CDR3 contains 15 residues. Trimming left V 2 bases short and J 7 bases short, with 15 bases between. The CDR3, as DNA: TGTGCCAGCAGCTTATTAGTGACACTCATTAATGAGCAGTTCTTC. Translation: CASSLLVTLINEQFF.

The chain uses TRBV2 and TRBJ1-5, with D maybe TRBD1 (5 bases). The CDR3 runs to 14 residues. CDR1 SNHLY and CDR2 FYNNEI come from the germline V gene. V was trimmed by 8 bases and J by 0 bases, leaving 11 bases between them. As DNA, the CDR3 is TGTGCCAGCGGGGCAGATAATAGCAATCAGCCCCAGCATTTT. Protein product: CASGADNSNQPQHF. The whole variable domain, remainder taken from reference TRBV2 and TRBJ1-5, is EPEVTQTPSHQVTQMGQEVILRCVPISNHLYFYWYRQILGQKVEFLVSFYNNEISEKSEIFDDQFSVERPDGSNFTLKIRSTKLEDSAMYFCASGADNSNQPQHFGDGTRLSIL.